One sample yielded the 23 T cell receptor beta chains listed below, sequenced in a study of blood T cell repertoires in COVID-19 (dated by TCRdb to 2020 to 2022). Libraries were constructed by the immunoSEQ multiplex PCR assay. In TCRdb, the immuneACCESS table is reduced to in-frame sequences with V and J assigned. These tables do not hold every clone; where another copy was compared, an unresolved V gene accounts for under half, and the others remain unexplained. The sample records about 390,000 clones, more than 70% of which are singletons. The ten largest clones add up to over 2% of the sample. Sequencing was performed on peripheral blood. These receptors originate from a woman aged 60-70 years with COVID-19, enrolled during active disease.

This clone appeared a single time. The rearrangement uses TRBV6-5 and TRBJ1-2, with 8 bases fitting TRBD1. Germline V gives CDR1 MNHEY, CDR2 SVGAGI. J gave up 10 bases and V 2 bases, and 12 bases lay outside the gene matches. The CDR3 totals 15 residues. CDR3 in DNA: TGTGCCAGCAGTTACACGCCCAGGGGGCTTTTTACCTACACCTTC. The encoded protein is CASSYTPRGLFTYTF.

This clone was observed a handful of times. The chain recombines TRBV30 with TRBJ1-5; D is unclear. The CDR3 sequence is 14 residues long. Per the germline V gene, CDR1 is GTSNPN and CDR2 is SVGIG (reference sequence). The V gene lost 4 bases and the J gene lost 6 bases, with 16 bases spanning the gap. This CDR3 reads CAWKGLGDGQPQHF. CDR3 bases: TGTGCCTGGAAAGGACTCGGAGATGGTCAGCCCCAGCATTTT. The entire variable domain, with the rest obtained from reference TRBV30 and TRBJ1-5, is as follows: SQTIHQWPATLVQPVGSPLSLECTVEGTSNPNLYWYRQAAGRGLQLLFYSVGIGQISSEVPQNLSASRPQDRQFILSSKKLLLSDSGFYLCAWKGLGDGQPQHFGDGTRLSIL.

The sample holds one count of this clone. The chain links TRBV28 to TRBJ2-5; TRBD1 matches 8 bases. Germline CDR1 reads MDHEN; CDR2 reads SYDVKM. V dropped 6 bases and J dropped 3; count of bases not matched to a gene: 9. The CDR3 totals 15 residues. The CDR3 here is CASSSDRAGKETQYF. CDR3 in DNA: TGTGCCAGCAGCTCGGACAGGGCTGGAAAAGAGACCCAGTACTTC.

The V and J genes are TRBV14 and TRBJ2-7; the match to TRBD1 covers 10 bases. The CDR3 has 15 residues. V gave up 5 bases and J gave up 2 bases; unmatched junction bases: 6. CDR1 and CDR2 from the germline V gene are SGHDN and FVKESK. CDR3 nucleotides: TGTGCCAGCAGCTTCGGACAGGGGGTAACCTACGAGCAGTACTTC. Its translation: CASSFGQGVTYEQYF.

The CDR3 loop is CASSARDRYSINYGYTF. The CDR3 DNA reads as TGTGCCAGCAGCGCCCGGGACAGGTACTCCATTAACTATGGCTACACCTTC. The chain links TRBV5-4 to TRBJ1-2; 8 bases match TRBD1. V gave up 4 bases and J gave up 1 base; unmatched junction bases: 12. The CDR3 spans 17 residues. Germline CDR1 is SGHNT and CDR2 is YYREEE (reference sequence).

The chain is built from TRBV5-1 and TRBJ2-7, with TRBD1 matching 9 bases. V dropped 1 base and J dropped 3; count of bases not matched to a gene: 8. In germline, CDR1 is SGHRS, CDR2 YFSETQ. The CDR3 has 16 residues. CDR3 sequence: CASSLRGDRGSYEQYF. The CDR3, as DNA: TGCGCCAGCAGCTTGAGGGGAGACAGGGGGAGCTACGAGCAGTACTTC.

This clone was detected once. V gene TRBV13 combines with J gene TRBJ1-6, with D possibly being TRBD1 (5 bases). This CDR3 comprises 15 residues. The V gene lost 1 base and the J gene lost 9 bases, with 13 bases spanning the gap. The germline V gene has CDR1 PRHDT and CDR2 FYEKMQ (reference sequence). The CDR3 loop reads CASSLVVSGSSPLHF. The CDR3 coding sequence is TGTGCCAGCAGCTTAGTGGTGTCAGGGTCTTCACCCCTCCACTTT.

J is TRBJ1-5 and V is TRBV19; D may be TRBD1 (6 bases). CDR3 length equals 15 residues. The V gene's germline CDR1 is LNHDA and CDR2 SQIVND (reference sequence). The ends were cut back, 3 bases at V and 6 bases at J, with 15 bases in the middle. DNA for the CDR3: TGTGCCAGTAGTATCCCCCGGGGGGCTACTCAGCCCCAGCATTTT. It is translated as CASSIPRGATQPQHF.

This clone was found once. Other DNA sequences in the sample encode the same CDR3. The J gene is TRBJ1-1, the V gene TRBV10-1; D is perhaps TRBD1 (6 bases). CDR1 and CDR2 from the germline V gene are WNHNN and SYGVQD (reference sequence). Between the trimmed V and J ends, which lost 4 bases and 5 bases, there was a span of 8 bases. This CDR3 has 12 amino acids. The CDR3 sequence is CASSGGGTEAFF. CDR3 sequence (DNA): TGCGCCAGCAGTGGAGGGGGTACTGAAGCTTTCTTT.

The genes are TRBV19 and TRBJ1-5; D might be TRBD1 (6 bases). CDR3 size: 16 residues. V lost 8 bases to trimming and J lost 5 bases, with 22 bases between them. Looked up from germline, CDR1 is LNHDA and CDR2 is SQIVND (reference sequence). CDR3 residues: CASQIQYRVKDQPQHF. CDR3 DNA sequence: TGTGCCAGTCAAATCCAGTACAGGGTAAAGGATCAGCCCCAGCATTTT.

The rearrangement joins TRBV11-3 to TRBJ1-1; D may be TRBD1 (6 bases). The germline V gene has CDR1 SGHNT and CDR2 YENEEA. V lost 3 bases and J 8 bases, leaving 13 bases between the germline ends. This CDR3 is built from 13 residues. CDR3 sequence reads: CASSLARGEEAFF. The DNA of the CDR3 is TGTGCCAGCAGCTTGGCCAGGGGCGAAGAAGCTTTCTTT.

This chain joins TRBV19 and TRBJ1-1, with D uncertain. With 1 base removed from V and 4 bases from J, the gap between germline ends came to 10 bases. Germline lookup yields CDR1 LNHDA and CDR2 SQIVND (reference sequence). The CDR3 is 14 residues long. CDR3 protein: CASSIGGLATEAFF. As DNA, the CDR3 is TGTGCCAGTAGTATAGGAGGGTTGGCCACTGAAGCTTTCTTT.

The chain joins TRBV5-1 to TRBJ1-4; 7 positions match TRBD1. J gave up 3 bases and V 0 bases, and 5 bases lay outside the gene matches. The germline CDR1 and CDR2 sequences are SGHRS and YFSETQ. This CDR3 is 16 amino acids long. The CDR3 loop is CASSLEGGQSNEKLFF. The CDR3 coding sequence is TGCGCCAGCAGCTTGGAGGGGGGACAGTCTAATGAAAAACTGTTTTTT.

The count of this clone is one. The chain recombines TRBV12-2 with TRBJ2-7; TRBD1 is taken as the D call from the table, unchecked against the DNA. TRBV12-2 constitutes a pseudogene. The CDR3 has 17 amino acids. CDR3 bases: TGTGCAAGTCGCTTAGCGTTGGGGACAGGGGACTCCTACGAGCAGTACTTC. Translating gives CASRLALGTGDSYEQYF.

This clone was counted a single time. The chain couples TRBV24-1 to TRBJ2-1, with a possible D match to TRBD1 (6 bases). The CDR3 sequence is 15 residues long. CDR1 and CDR2 (germline): KGHDR, SFDVKD. Trimming took off 3 bases at V and 7 bases at J, with 15 bases between the two ends. CDR3 protein: CATSDPLSRGNEQFF. DNA for the CDR3: TGTGCCACCAGTGATCCCCTCTCAAGGGGGAATGAGCAGTTCTTC.

V and J are TRBV5-1 and TRBJ1-1, with D perhaps matching TRBD1 (6 bases). The germline V gene encodes CDR1 SGHRS and CDR2 YFSETQ. The V end lost 6 bases, the J end lost 1 base, and 7 bases lay between the germline ends. The CDR3 length is 12 residues. CDR3 protein: CASTTGNTEAFF. The CDR3 nucleotides are TGCGCCAGCACGACAGGGAACACTGAAGCTTTCTTT. Complete variable domain (other parts from reference TRBV5-1 and TRBJ1-1): KAGVTQTPRYLIKTRGQQVTLSCSPISGHRSVSWYQQTPGQGLQFLFEYFSETQRNKGNFPGRFSGRQFSNSRSEMNVSTLELGDSALYLCASTTGNTEAFFGQGTRLTVV.

The chain is built from TRBV11-2 and TRBJ1-2; D is unresolved. CDR1 is SGHAT and CDR2 is FQNNGV in the germline V gene. V lost 0 bases and J 2 bases, leaving 13 bases between the germline ends. The CDR3 contains 16 residues. This CDR3 reads CASSLDHVGANYGYTF. The CDR3 region has the DNA TGTGCCAGCAGCTTAGACCACGTTGGAGCGAACTATGGCTACACCTTC.

The chain employs TRBV10-2 and TRBJ2-7; 8 bases are a match to TRBD1. CDR3 length: 14 residues. Trimming at V came to 3 bases and at J to 2 bases, leaving 3 bases not matched to a gene. Germline assignment: CDR1 WSHSY and CDR2 SAAADI. The CDR3 here is CASSDDRGTYEQYF. DNA of the CDR3: TGCGCCAGCAGTGACGACAGGGGAACCTACGAGCAGTACTTC.

Here the CDR3 reads CASSRDRGETNEKLFF. In DNA form, the CDR3 reads TGTGCCAGCAGTAGGGACAGGGGGGAAACTAATGAAAAACTGTTTTTT. This chain connects TRBV28 to TRBJ1-4; 11 bases fit TRBD1. V lost 5 bases and J lost 1; bases outside the gene matches: 3. This CDR3 is 16 amino acids long. Per germline, CDR1 MDHEN and CDR2 SYDVKM.

CDR3 sequence: CASGSDGTYEQYF. DNA of the CDR3: TGTGCTAGTGGTTCGGACGGGACCTACGAGCAGTACTTC. The rearrangement uses TRBV12-5 and TRBJ2-7, with a weak D call TRBD2 (5 bases). Germline loops: CDR1 LGHNT, CDR2 FRNRAP. Trimming stripped 4 bases from V and 2 bases from J, with 9 bases between. There are 13 residues in the CDR3.

This chain uses TRBV29-1 with TRBJ2-7, with D possibly TRBD1 on 5 matching bases. In germline, CDR1 is SQVTM, CDR2 ANQGSEA. The V and J ends lost 8 bases and 3 bases respectively, with 11 bases between them. This CDR3 comprises 11 residues. The CDR3 bases are TGCAGCACAGCCCAGGGCTACGAGCAGTACTTC. Translating it yields CSTAQGYEQYF.

The chain uses TRBV6-6 and TRBJ1-2, with D unclear. Trimming removed 8 bases at V and 8 bases at J, with 15 bases between. The CDR3 runs 12 residues. CDR1 and CDR2 from the germline V gene are MNHNY and SVGAGI (reference sequence). The CDR3 loop is CASGRAEEGYTF. In DNA form, the CDR3 reads TGTGCCAGCGGGAGGGCAGAAGAAGGCTACACCTTC.

This clone came up once. The chain has TRBV10-2 and TRBJ2-3; 9 positions match TRBD1. V trimming: 6 bases; J trimming: 3 bases; junction bases outside the gene matches: 4. Germline values: CDR1 WSHSY, CDR2 SAAADI. The CDR3 runs 14 residues. CDR3 residues: CASSAGTGTDTQYF. The CDR3, as DNA: TGCGCCAGCAGCGCCGGGACAGGGACAGATACGCAGTATTTT.